A single sample gave rise to the 22 T cell receptor beta chains below, sequenced in a study of blood T cell repertoires in COVID-19. The table came from immunoSEQ multiplex PCR; TCRdb's copy has only in-frame clones and leaves some out. The sample has about 100,000 clones; around 90% are singletons. What was sequenced was peripheral blood. These receptors were obtained from a man in his 70s with acute or convalescent COVID-19.

The chain carries TRBV30 and TRBJ2-6; a weak D match, TRBD2 (5 bases). CDR1 is GTSNPN and CDR2 is SVGIG in the germline V gene (reference sequence). CDR3 length: 14 amino acids. V shed 4 bases and J shed 0 bases, with 7 bases lying between them. The DNA for the CDR3 is TGTGCCTGGATCCGGGGCTCTGGGGCCAACGTCCTGACTTTC. Translating gives CAWIRGSGANVLTF.

This clone was seen only a few times. The genes are TRBV5-1 and TRBJ2-7; 7 bases match TRBD1. The V gene's germline CDR1 is SGHRS and CDR2 YFSETQ. Trimming removed 1 base from V and 5 bases from J; junction bases left unmatched: 3. This CDR3 is built from 13 residues. CDR3 sequence (DNA): TGCGCCAGCAGCTTGAACAGGGGCGACGAGCAGTACTTC. It specifies CASSLNRGDEQYF.

This sequence joins TRBV18 and TRBJ2-7; D is perhaps TRBD1 (6 bases). Germline V gene data show CDR1 as KGHSH and CDR2 as LQKENI. Trimming pared 0 bases from V and 7 bases from J, leaving 19 bases between. The CDR3 sequence is 16 residues long. This chain's CDR3 is CASSPPWQGPAREQYF. The DNA of the CDR3 is TGTGCCAGCTCACCACCGTGGCAGGGGCCCGCTAGGGAGCAGTACTTC.

The chain carries TRBV28 and TRBJ2-7; TRBD1 matches 10 bases. The germline V gene has CDR1 MDHEN and CDR2 SYDVKM. The CDR3 spans 15 residues. J was trimmed by 3 bases and V by 2 bases; bases with no gene match: 4. CDR3 protein: CASSLAGTGVYEQYF. For the CDR3, the DNA is TGTGCCAGCAGTTTAGCCGGGACAGGGGTCTACGAGCAGTACTTC.

This clone was seen a single time. This chain links TRBV5-1 with TRBJ1-4, with a tentative D call TRBD1 (6 bases). The CDR3 length is 14 residues. The germline V and J ends were trimmed by 4 bases and 3 bases, with 10 bases remaining between them. Looked up from germline, CDR1 is SGHRS and CDR2 is YFSETQ. This chain's CDR3 is CASSTTGSNEKLFF. CDR3 sequence (DNA): TGCGCCAGCAGCACGACAGGCTCTAATGAAAAACTGTTTTTT.

The chain joins TRBV6-1 to TRBJ1-2, with D uncertain. This CDR3 spans 14 amino acids. Trimming cost V 1 base and J 5 bases, with 11 bases left between them. Germline CDR1 and CDR2: MNHNS and SASEGT. CDR3 bases: TGTGCCAGCAGTGAAGTTGGGCAGTCTTATGGCTACACCTTC. It codes for CASSEVGQSYGYTF.

The chain recombines TRBV5-1 with TRBJ2-3, with 9 bases matching TRBD1. This CDR3 comprises 14 residues. From germline, CDR1 is SGHRS and CDR2 YFSETQ. V shed 5 bases, J shed 4 bases, and the junction held 5 bases outside the gene matches. The CDR3 sequence: CASSRDREADTQYF. CDR3 coding DNA: TGCGCCAGCAGTCGGGACAGGGAAGCAGATACGCAGTATTTT.

The CDR3, as DNA: TGTGCCAGCAGCCAATTATCTAGCGGGAGTAGCACAGATACGCAGTATTTT. Protein: CASSQLSSGSSTDTQYF. The J gene is TRBJ2-3, the V gene TRBV14, with 10 bases fitting TRBD2. The J segment lost 0 bases and the V segment lost 2 bases, leaving 5 bases of the junction unmatched. This CDR3 has 17 residues. The V gene's germline CDR1 is SGHDN and CDR2 FVKESK.

V is TRBV7-9 and J is TRBJ2-1; perhaps TRBD2 as D (5 bases). The germline V gene has CDR1 SEHNR and CDR2 FQNEAQ (reference sequence). Trimming pared 4 bases from V and 10 bases from J, leaving 14 bases between. The CDR3 is 13 residues long. CDR3 nucleotides: TGTGCCAGCAGCTCCCCCCTGAGCGGAGAGCAGTTCTTC. The encoded protein is CASSSPLSGEQFF.

This rearrangement joins TRBV24-1 to TRBJ2-1; 8 positions match TRBD2. CDR1 is KGHDR and CDR2 is SFDVKD in the germline V gene. There are 15 residues in the CDR3. The V gene end was trimmed by 5 bases and the J gene end by 7 bases; junction bases not matched to a gene: 9. In DNA, the CDR3 is TGTGCCACCAGTGCATTAGCGGGACCTGCAAATGAGCAGTTCTTC. Protein: CATSALAGPANEQFF.

The CDR3 DNA sequence: TGTGCCAGCAGCTTATCCCTGTACAATGAGCAGTTCTTC. This codes for CASSLSLYNEQFF. This chain connects TRBV11-2 to TRBJ2-1; no definite D call. Between the trimmed V and J ends, which lost 2 bases and 4 bases, there was a span of 6 bases. Per the germline V gene, CDR1 is SGHAT and CDR2 is FQNNGV. The CDR3 runs to 13 residues. Full variable domain (rest looked up from reference TRBV11-2 and TRBJ2-1): EAGVAQSPRYKIIEKRQSVAFWCNPISGHATLYWYQQILGQGPKLLIQFQNNGVVDDSQLPKDRFSAERLKGVDSTLKIQPAKLEDSAVYLCASSLSLYNEQFFGPGTRLTVL.

The rearrangement links TRBV10-1 to TRBJ2-7; 9 bases agree with TRBD2. The CDR3 is made up of 15 amino acids. Germline loops: CDR1 WNHNN, CDR2 SYGVQD (reference sequence). Germline trimming cut 5 bases from V and 1 base from J; bases unmatched to any gene: 6. The CDR3 DNA is TGCGCCAGCAGTCCGGGACTAGCCTCATCCTACGAGCAGTACTTC. Amino acid sequence: CASSPGLASSYEQYF.

The chain employs TRBV27 and TRBJ2-5, with TRBD2 matching over 10 bases. The J segment lost 7 bases and the V segment lost 5 bases, leaving 13 bases of the junction unmatched. The length of the CDR3 is 16 residues. Germline CDR1 and CDR2: MNHEY and SMNVEV (reference sequence). CDR3 sequence (DNA): TGTGCCAGCAGTCGCAACCTAGCGGGGGTACTCGTGACCCAGTACTTC. Translation: CASSRNLAGVLVTQYF.

The V gene is TRBV12-5, the J gene TRBJ2-7; D not resolved. From germline, CDR1 is LGHNT and CDR2 FRNRAP. The V gene lost 1 base and the J gene lost 5 bases, with 9 bases spanning the gap. The CDR3 is 13 residues long. In nucleotides, the CDR3 is TGTGCTAGTGGTTTGGCGCGGTCCGACGAGCAGTACTTC. Translated, it gives CASGLARSDEQYF.

This clone was observed a single time. The CDR3 bases are TGTGCCAGCAGTTCCCCAGGAGGATTGGCCACTGAAGCTTTCTTT. As protein: CASSSPGGLATEAFF. V is TRBV28 and J is TRBJ1-1; D is unresolved. CDR3 length equals 15 residues. Trimming took 4 bases from V and 4 from J, leaving 16 bases between them. Germline values: CDR1 MDHEN, CDR2 SYDVKM. Together with reference TRBV28 and TRBJ1-1, the CDR3 gives the full variable domain: DVKVTQSSRYLVKRTGEKVFLECVQDMDHENMFWYRQDPGLGLRLIYFSYDVKMKEKGDIPEGYSVSREKKERFSLILESASTNQTSMYLCASSSPGGLATEAFFGQGTRLTVV.

The count of this clone is one. The V and J genes are TRBV20-1 and TRBJ2-3; D not certain. Looked up from germline, CDR1 is DFQATT and CDR2 is SNEGSKA (reference sequence). This CDR3 has 10 amino acids. V lost 5 bases and J lost 6, with 6 bases in between. The CDR3 DNA reads TGCAGTGCTCGTCGGGATACGCAGTATTTT. Its protein product is CSARRDTQYF.

The J gene is TRBJ1-1, the V gene TRBV3-1 (or the pseudogene TRBV3-2); perhaps TRBD1 as D (6 bases). Germline assignment: CDR1 LGHDT and CDR2 YNNKEL (reference sequence). The V and J ends lost 8 bases and 1 base respectively, with 8 bases between them. The CDR3 extends over 12 amino acids. The CDR3 DNA reads as TGTGCCAGCTCCAGGGGGAACACTGAAGCTTTCTTT. It yields the protein CASSRGNTEAFF.

This clone was observed a single time. The chain combines TRBV19 with TRBJ1-4; D remains unclear. Trimming pared 3 bases from V and 8 bases from J, leaving 16 bases between. This CDR3 comprises 15 residues. Germline lookup yields CDR1 LNHDA and CDR2 SQIVND (reference sequence). In DNA form, the CDR3 reads TGTGCCAGTAGTATGAGAGTACAGATCACCGAAAAACTGTTTTTT. As protein: CASSMRVQITEKLFF.

With respect to this clone: In the same sample, other DNA sequences code for this CDR3. This chain connects TRBV7-9 to TRBJ1-2, with 7 bases that match TRBD1. Germline V CDR1 and CDR2: SEHNR, FQNEAQ (reference sequence). This CDR3 is built from 13 residues. The trim removed 5 bases at V and 4 bases at J, leaving 4 bases unmatched. The DNA of the CDR3 is TGTGCCAGCAGCCCTCGACAGGGCTATGGCTACACCTTC. Translating it yields CASSPRQGYGYTF.

This chain's CDR3 is CASATGKNTEAFF. Here the CDR3 DNA reads TGTGCTAGCGCGACAGGGAAGAACACTGAAGCTTTCTTT. The V call is TRBV7-7, the J call TRBJ1-1; 7 bases align to TRBD1. CDR3 size: 13 residues. In germline, CDR1 is SSHAT, CDR2 FNYEAQ (reference sequence). The full variable domain, in which reference TRBV7-7 and TRBJ1-1 provide the parts outside the CDR3, is GAGVSQSPRYKVTKRGQDVTLRCDPISSHATLYWYQQALGQGPEFLTYFNYEAQPDKSGLPSDRFSAERPEGSISTLTIQRTEQRDSAMYRCASATGKNTEAFFGQGTRLTVV.

The V call is TRBV5-5, the J call TRBJ2-5; 9 bases map to TRBD1. V shed 4 bases, J shed 5 bases, and the junction held 9 bases outside the gene matches. CDR1 and CDR2 (germline): SGHKS, YYEKEE (reference sequence). The CDR3 covers 15 residues. The CDR3 DNA reads TGTGCCAGCAGCCCTCCGACAGGGGGGCACGAGACCCAGTACTTC. This encodes CASSPPTGGHETQYF. Combining the CDR3 with reference TRBV5-5 and TRBJ2-5 gives the whole variable domain DAGVTQSPTHLIKTRGQQVTLRCSPISGHKSVSWYQQVLGQGPQFIFQYYEKEERGRGNFPDRFSARQFPNYSSELNVNALLLGDSALYLCASSPPTGGHETQYFGPGTRLLVL.

V usage is TRBV7-2 and J usage is TRBJ1-6; TRBD1 agrees at 8 bases. Germline V gene data show CDR1 as SGHTA and CDR2 as FQGNSA. There are 15 residues in the CDR3. J lost 5 bases, V lost 5 bases, and 5 bases had no gene match. The CDR3, as DNA: TGTGCCAGCAGCAGACAGGGGCAGAATAATTCACCCCTCCACTTT. It yields the protein CASSRQGQNNSPLHF.